The 27 T cell receptor beta chains below were found in one sample sequenced in a study of molecular identifiers for immune sequencing clone quantification (dated by TCRdb to the late 2010s). The method behind the library was PCR. The sample was run on an Illumina HiSeq 4000. Using fastp at Q25 and MiXCR, TCRdb reprocessed the public reads and kept productive beta chains. CDR3 protein duplicates are merged, each entry listing the most common genes and DNA. The sample table shows around 470,000 distinct CDR3 sequences, and about a fifth are seen once. Together, the top ten hold 0.84% of the sample. Sequencing was done on a sample of naive CD8+ T cells from blood, with Jurkat cell RNA spiked in. Reading the label with the study, this specimen's cell subset or site is: FACS-sorted CD8+CD4-CCR7+CD45RA+ naive T cells. These TCRs come from a human donor in good health. Some libraries in this study had Jurkat cell RNA spiked in.

This clonotype was observed a handful of times. The chain employs TRBV3-1 and TRBJ2-7; possible D gene TRBD2, 5 bases. Trimming took off 0 bases at V and 0 bases at J, with 15 bases between the two ends. The CDR3 length is 17 residues. Germline CDR1 is LGHDT and CDR2 is YNNKEL (reference sequence). For the CDR3, the DNA is TGTGCCAGCAGCCAAGAAGGACTCACCGCCCCCTCCTACGAGCAGTACTTC. This translates into CASSQEGLTAPSYEQYF.

This chain connects TRBV19 to TRBJ2-3; 10 nucleotides match TRBD2. V shed 3 bases and J 1 base; nucleotides not matched to a gene: 13. The germline gives CDR1 LNHDA, CDR2 SQIVND (reference sequence). The CDR3 runs 19 residues. CDR3: CASSMGLAGAVFGTDTQYF. In DNA form, the CDR3 reads TGTGCCAGTAGTATGGGTCTAGCGGGAGCCGTGTTCGGCACAGATACGCAGTATTTT.

This clonotype has just a few counts. The chain has TRBV9 and TRBJ2-2, with D hard to call. V lost 1 base, J lost 6 bases, and 4 bases lay in between. The V gene's germline CDR1 is SGDLS and CDR2 YYNGEE. This CDR3 has 12 residues. CDR3 region: CASSVFSGELFF. Written as DNA, the CDR3 is TGTGCCAGCAGCGTATTCTCCGGGGAGCTGTTTTTT.

This clonotype was recorded a few times. This chain uses TRBV7-9 with TRBJ2-7, with TRBD1 matching over 7 bases. With V trimmed by 3 bases and J by 6 bases, 8 bases remained unmatched. This CDR3 is built from 14 residues. The germline V gene has CDR1 SEHNR and CDR2 FQNEAQ (reference sequence). The CDR3 DNA is TGTGCCAGCAGCTTTGTAGGGGGCATCTCCGAGCAGTACTTC. It encodes CASSFVGGISEQYF.

The sample holds many counts of this clonotype. The chain uses TRBV6-2 or TRBV6-3 and TRBJ2-7; D is possibly TRBD2 (6 bases). The germline V and J ends were trimmed by 6 bases and 2 bases, with 11 bases remaining between them. In germline, CDR1 is MNHEY, CDR2 SVGEGT. The CDR3 sequence is 13 residues long. The CDR3 region is CASSPGLPYEQYF. As DNA, the CDR3 is TGTGCCAGCAGCCCGGGACTCCCCTACGAGCAGTACTTC.

This clonotype was detected ten times or more. The CDR3: CASSLDPVTTLGANVLTF. The CDR3 region has the DNA TGTGCCAGCAGCTTAGATCCGGTAACGACTCTCGGGGCCAACGTCCTGACTTTC. This chain links TRBV7-2 with TRBJ2-6; D is undetermined. The CDR3 contains 18 residues. The ends were cut back, 1 base at V and 4 bases at J, with 17 bases in the middle. The V gene's germline CDR1 is SGHTA and CDR2 FQGNSA.

There are a few counts of this clonotype. This rearrangement joins TRBV6-5 to TRBJ2-7, with D hard to call. Trimming left V 2 bases short and J 5 bases short, with 16 bases between. The CDR3 contains 15 residues. Germline V gene sequence: CDR1 MNHEY, CDR2 SVGAGI. The CDR3: CASSYNPTALDEQYF. The CDR3 bases are TGTGCCAGCAGTTACAACCCTACCGCGCTTGACGAGCAGTACTTC.

This clonotype occurred a few times. The CDR3 loop reads CATSRDTLDNTEAFF. The CDR3 bases are TGTGCCACCAGCAGAGATACCTTGGACAACACTGAAGCTTTCTTT. The V call is TRBV15, the J call TRBJ1-1; D remains unclear. The CDR3 is made up of 15 amino acids. The germline CDR1 and CDR2 sequences are LNHNV and YYDKDF (reference sequence). V was cut by 0 bases and J by 2 bases, with 10 bases left in between.

The V call is TRBV4-1, the J call TRBJ1-2; TRBD1 might be the D (5 bases). The germline CDR1 and CDR2 sequences are MGHRA and YSYEKL. The ends were cut back, 0 bases at V and 1 base at J, with 12 bases in the middle. The CDR3 runs to 16 residues. This chain's CDR3 is CASSQETGAYNYGYTF. The CDR3 DNA follows: TGCGCCAGCAGCCAAGAAACAGGCGCCTATAACTATGGCTACACCTTC.

Concerning this clonotype itself: At one boundary the junction diverges from the germline segment, which might be a read error. CDR3 sequence: CASSPAATPAKNIQHF. The DNA of the CDR3 is TGTGCCAGCAGCCCCGCCGCGACACCAGCCAAAAACATTCAGCACTTC. This chain links TRBV5-8 with TRBJ2-4; no firm D call. Looked up from germline, CDR1 is SGHTS and CDR2 is YDEGEE. The CDR3 extends over 16 amino acids.

This clonotype was recorded a few times. The rearrangement links TRBV7-9 to TRBJ2-7; 10 positions match TRBD1. Losses at the gene ends were 5 bases for V and 0 bases for J; bases not matched to a gene: 16. There are 19 residues in the CDR3. The V gene's germline CDR1 is SEHNR and CDR2 FQNEAQ (reference sequence). The DNA for the CDR3 is TGTGCCAGCAGCCCCCCGACAGGGGGCGAGAGCGGACCCTCCTACGAGCAGTACTTC. Its translation: CASSPPTGGESGPSYEQYF.

The genes are TRBV5-8 and TRBJ2-3; a possible D gene is TRBD1 (6 bases). The CDR3 is 12 residues long. Trimming stripped 7 bases from V and 6 bases from J, with 12 bases between. Germline V CDR1 and CDR2: SGHTS, YDEGEE. CDR3 bases: TGTGCCAGCGGGGCAGGGGCGGATACGCAGTATTTT. Its protein is CASGAGADTQYF.

This rearrangement joins TRBV6-2 or TRBV6-3 to TRBJ2-1; TRBD2 agrees at 11 bases. The J segment lost 8 bases and the V segment lost 2 bases, leaving 8 bases of the junction unmatched. This CDR3 has 16 residues. Germline lookup yields CDR1 MNHEY and CDR2 SVGEGT. DNA of the CDR3: TGTGCCAGCAGTTACCGACTAGCGGGAAGGTCCGATGAGCAGTTCTTC. This gives the protein CASSYRLAGRSDEQFF.

The chain recombines TRBV24-1 with TRBJ1-5, with no clear D. This CDR3 region has 15 residues. Germline CDR1 and CDR2: KGHDR and SFDVKD. V lost 0 bases and J 5 bases, leaving 10 bases between the germline ends. For the CDR3, the DNA is TGTGCCACCAGTGATTTGCCCCATAGGGATCAGCCCCAGCATTTT. This sequence encodes CATSDLPHRDQPQHF.

This clonotype was observed many times. The CDR3 nucleotides read TGTGCCAGCAGCTTAGGGATTAACAGGGGGCGACCTAGTGAAAAACTGTTTTTT. It translates to CASSLGINRGRPSEKLFF. The chain links TRBV7-2 to TRBJ1-4; 9 bases agree with TRBD1. The CDR3 covers 18 residues. The ends lost 1 base at V and 7 bases at J; junction bases unmatched: 13. The V gene's germline CDR1 is SGHTA and CDR2 FQGNSA.

This chain links TRBV20-1 with TRBJ1-5; D unclear. The CDR3 totals 13 residues. Deletions cut 0 bases from V and 5 bases from J, with 8 bases between. Germline-derived CDR1 and CDR2 are DFQATT and SNEGSKA (reference sequence). DNA of the CDR3: TGCAGTGCTAGAGAAGTAGATTATCAGCCCCAGCATTTT. Its protein product is CSAREVDYQPQHF.

This clonotype came up a few times. The V call is TRBV14, the J call TRBJ2-5; D unresolved. Germline loops: CDR1 SGHDN, CDR2 FVKESK. Trimming pared 8 bases from V and 0 bases from J, leaving 7 bases between. The CDR3 length is 12 residues. Here the CDR3 reads CASGSYQETQYF. In DNA, the CDR3 is TGTGCCAGCGGCTCTTACCAAGAGACCCAGTACTTC.

The rearrangement uses TRBV30 and TRBJ1-1; D is undetermined. Trimming cost V 4 bases and J 2 bases, with 11 bases left between them. From germline, CDR1 is GTSNPN and CDR2 SVGIG (reference sequence). This CDR3 is 13 amino acids long. In DNA, the CDR3 is TGTGCCTGGACCCACGGCCCTAACACTGAAGCTTTCTTT. Its translation is CAWTHGPNTEAFF.

This clonotype came up a few times. J is TRBJ2-2 and V is TRBV19; TRBD2 agrees at 10 bases. Germline V gene data show CDR1 as LNHDA and CDR2 as SQIVND (reference sequence). This CDR3 is built from 17 residues. J was trimmed by 1 base and V by 4 bases; bases with no gene match: 6. CDR3 DNA sequence: TGTGCCAGTAGTAACACAGGACTAGCGGAGAACACCGGGGAGCTGTTTTTT. This encodes CASSNTGLAENTGELFF.

This clonotype was observed a few times. V gene TRBV2 combines with J gene TRBJ2-3; D may be TRBD1 or TRBD2 (5 bases each). Germline loops: CDR1 SNHLY, CDR2 FYNNEI. Trimming removed 5 bases from V and 0 bases from J, with 18 bases in between. The CDR3 extends over 17 amino acids. The CDR3 spells CASSNSRMGPSTDTQYF. DNA for the CDR3: TGTGCCAGCAGTAACTCCAGGATGGGACCTAGCACAGATACGCAGTATTTT. The whole variable domain, filled in from reference TRBV2 and TRBJ2-3, reads EPEVTQTPSHQVTQMGQEVILRCVPISNHLYFYWYRQILGQKVEFLVSFYNNEISEKSEIFDDQFSVERPDGSNFTLKIRSTKLEDSAMYFCASSNSRMGPSTDTQYFGPGTRLTVL.

The genes are TRBV9 and TRBJ2-1; TRBD1 aligns across 7 bases. The CDR3 runs to 14 residues. Germline V gene sequence: CDR1 SGDLS, CDR2 YYNGEE. J lost 8 bases, V lost 4 bases, and 9 bases had no gene match. This CDR3 reads CASSIEEGADEQFF. The CDR3 DNA follows: TGTGCCAGCAGCATAGAAGAGGGGGCGGATGAGCAGTTCTTC.

This CDR3 is CASSRVYTNEKLFF. CDR3 nucleotides: TGTGCCAGCAGCAGGGTTTATACTAATGAAAAACTGTTTTTT. This sequence joins TRBV27 and TRBJ1-4, with a possible D match to TRBD1 (5 bases). Germline assignment: CDR1 MNHEY and CDR2 SMNVEV (reference sequence). The CDR3 is 14 amino acids. V lost 6 bases and J lost 2, with 10 bases in between.

The sample holds many counts of this clonotype. This chain joins TRBV20-1 and TRBJ2-7, with 7 bases lining up with TRBD1. The CDR3 extends over 13 amino acids. V gave up 4 bases and J gave up 2 bases; unmatched junction bases: 5. Per germline, CDR1 DFQATT and CDR2 SNEGSKA (reference sequence). CDR3 bases: TGCAGTGCTACCGGGACAGTGACCTACGAGCAGTACTTC. Translating gives CSATGTVTYEQYF.

The chain carries TRBV11-3 and TRBJ2-1; no reliable D call. The germline CDR1 and CDR2 sequences are SGHNT and YENEEA. The V gene lost 2 bases and the J gene lost 4 bases, with 6 bases spanning the gap. This CDR3 is built from 13 residues. CDR3 DNA sequence: TGTGCCAGCAGCTTAAGGGTTTACAATGAGCAGTTCTTC. This encodes CASSLRVYNEQFF.

About this clonotype: The junction shows a germline mismatch at one end, possibly a read error. The CDR3 sequence: CASSQEGLLGANTKAFF. DNA for the CDR3: TGTGCCAGCAGCCAAGAAGGTCTATTGGGGGCGAACACTAAAGCTTTCTTT. The rearrangement links TRBV3-1 to TRBJ1-1; tentative D call: TRBD1 (6 bases). Germline V lookup: CDR1 LGHDT, CDR2 YNNKEL (reference sequence). The CDR3 covers 17 residues.

Ten or more counts support this clonotype. This sequence joins TRBV15 and TRBJ2-6; 11 nucleotides match TRBD2. Germline V gene lookup returns CDR1 LNHNV and CDR2 YYDKDF (reference sequence). The CDR3 runs to 18 residues. J gave up 0 bases and V 8 bases, and 9 bases lay outside the gene matches. The CDR3 nucleotides read TGTGCCACCGCCCGGACTAGCGGGTTTAGCTCTGGGGCCAACGTCCTGACTTTC. Translating gives CATARTSGFSSGANVLTF.

Regarding this clonotype: A read error may explain this, as a much larger clone is one base away. The chain employs TRBV28 and TRBJ2-3, with 15 positions matching TRBD2. Germline CDR1 and CDR2: MDHEN and SYDVKM. The CDR3 is 18 residues long. In DNA form, the CDR3 reads TGTGCCAGCAGTTTTCGGACTAGCGGGAGGGCCGTCGAATATACGCGGTATTTT. Protein product: CASSFRTSGRAVEYTRYF.